The sequence of this T cell receptor beta chain was determined in a study of shared clonotypes between healthy human individuals. This clone was seen a few times. Its target is unknown. V dropped 7 bases and J dropped 8 bases, with 26 bases sitting between them. Germline V gene data show CDR1 as MNHEY and CDR2 as SMNVEV (reference sequence). CDR3 size: 17 residues. Overall study results and limits: Investigators collected only blood, and repertoires in tissues likely differ.

Sequencing was performed with immunoSEQ multiplex PCR; in TCRdb, only in-frame clones are kept and a portion is missing. This table holds 400,000 to 500,000 clones, about three quarters found once. This receptor was identified in a woman in her thirties or forties in good health. Some clones in this sample may be carry-over from other donors' samples. J is TRBJ1-4 and V is TRBV27; D is unresolved. Input material: PBMCs. This CDR3 is CASTRTHSVLGREKLFF. Here the CDR3 DNA reads TGTGCCAGCACCCGGACTCATTCGGTCCTCGGCCGGGAAAAACTGTTTTTT. The variable domain in full, completed from reference TRBV27 and TRBJ1-4, reads EAQVTQNPRYLITVTGKKLTVTCSQNMNHEYMSWYRQDPGLGLRQIYYSMNVEVTDKGDVPEGYKVSRKEKRNFPLILESPSPNQTSLYFCASTRTHSVLGREKLFFGSGTQLSVL.